This entry describes one T cell receptor (beta chain). What it recognizes is unknown. These data originate in a study of somatic mutations in cytotoxic T cells in rheumatoid arthritis. Broader study findings: For patients with rheumatoid arthritis, CD8+ clonality went up with age, while healthy controls showed no such change.

Clones were sequenced by immunoSEQ multiplex PCR, and TCRdb holds only the in-frame ones, with some missing. Here the sample spans around 20,000 clones, roughly four fifths being singletons. V gave up 4 bases and J gave up 4 bases, with 13 bases separating them. This CDR3 region has 14 residues. The germline gives CDR1 MNHNS, CDR2 SASEGT. Sequencing input: CD8+ T cells sorted from blood. V gene TRBV6-1 combines with J gene TRBJ1-1, with D unclear. This receptor was identified in an adult with rheumatoid arthritis. The CDR3 region has the DNA TGTGCCAGCAGTGGTGGGGAAGGAGGCACTGAAGCTTTCTTT. Protein product: CASSGGEGGTEAFF.